The clone carrying this T cell receptor (beta chain) has just a few counts. No antigen is known for it. These data originate in a study of cytomegalovirus exposure and HLA in healthy donors. Study-wide results and caveats: The study put some 160 TCR beta chains on its list as cytomegalovirus-associated. Later analysis found that TCR beta chains associated with HLA were more clonally expanded than other, equally common chains. Apart from CMV serostatus, no immune exposure information was available. For presence/absence analyses, sequencing depth was assumed to be roughly uniform across donors.

The CDR3 runs to 12 residues. The ends were cut back, 4 bases at V and 6 bases at J, with 10 bases in the middle. Germline V gives CDR1 MNHEY, CDR2 SMNVEV (reference sequence). Researchers ran the PCR with 60 Vbeta and 13 Jbeta primers. Clones were sequenced by immunoSEQ multiplex PCR, and TCRdb holds only the in-frame ones, with some missing. In the table there are 160,000 or so clones, 80% of which are singletons. This rearrangement joins TRBV27 to TRBJ2-7; D uncertain. This sequence originates from a male donor in good health and CMV-seropositive. The sequencing sample was made of PBMCs. The chain's CDR3 is CASSSLFSEQYF. In DNA, the CDR3 is TGTGCCAGCAGTTCCCTTTTTTCCGAGCAGTACTTC.